This TCR beta chain is drawn from a study of T cells after yellow fever vaccination. The study's findings and limits: Reappearing after the booster were most of the clones from primary vaccination (around 95% CD4, 70% to 90% CD8).

In TCRdb, the 5' RACE reads were re-called with MiXCR into one record per CDR3 protein. In the table there are under 400,000 distinct CDR3 sequences, about an eighth of which are singletons. This clonotype was seen more than once but under ten times. Its cognate antigen is unknown. The receptor's source is a man aged 18-30 years who received the YFV17D yellow fever vaccine. Sequencing was performed on CD4+ T cells sorted from PBMCs, taken 15 days after the yellow fever booster vaccination.

The CDR3 sequence is CAINGRVGRPGGLANEQFF. The CDR3 bases are TGTGCCATCAATGGTCGAGTGGGGAGACCAGGGGGCCTCGCGAATGAGCAGTTCTTC. The chain carries TRBV10-3 and TRBJ2-1, with TRBD1 matching 8 bases. CDR1 is ENHRY and CDR2 is SYGVKD in the germline V gene. This CDR3 is built from 19 residues. V shed 7 bases and J 7 bases; nucleotides not matched to a gene: 24.